The source of this TCR beta chain is a study of human T cells and chemical hapten exposure. As for the study in general: Mostly female patients had alopecia areata, totalis or universalis. The study's findings and limits: Counts of TCRs above 1 in 1000 frequency stayed unchanged with DPC sensitization. The immune response of these alopecia patients might not match healthy individuals'.

Each CDR3 protein gets one entry after TCRdb re-called the RACE reads with MiXCR. The sample records around 110,000 distinct CDR3 sequences, about 11% being singletons. Time point given: patch test 3, about 24 weeks after DPC sensitization. Described treatment: therapeutic diphenylcyclopropenone sensitization with weekly scalp DPC. Suited to DPC and affected by alopecia, the donors ranged from 18 to 70 years old. Concerning this clonotype itself: No antigen is known for it.

V was clipped by 6 bases and J by 0 bases; unmatched bases: 10. Germline values: CDR1 SQVTM, CDR2 ANQGSEA. The CDR3 sequence is 15 residues long. The TCR comes from a woman in her 50s with alopecia areata. Some clones in this sample may be carry-over from other donors' samples. The sample consisted of whole blood, taken in connection with sensitization to the hapten diphenylcyclopropenone (DPC). This chain links TRBV29-1 with TRBJ1-1; 7 positions agree with TRBD1. CDR3 protein: CSVLPGTVMNTEAFF. CDR3 in DNA: TGCAGCGTCCTACCCGGGACAGTAATGAACACTGAAGCTTTCTTT.